The T cell receptor (beta chain) described here comes from a study of cytomegalovirus exposure and HLA in healthy donors. The study's findings and limits: Most subjects' HLA-A and HLA-B alleles were reportedly predicted from TCR beta sequences.

In regard to this clone: Its antigen is still unknown.

The PCR employed 60 Vbeta primers together with 13 Jbeta primers. The method was immunoSEQ multiplex PCR; TCRdb's version includes in-frame clones alone and lacks a portion of them. Found here are 150,000 or so clones, approximately 80% of them singletons; the top ten hold around 5.2%. Source material: PBMCs. The receptor was derived from a woman in her thirties or forties in good health and CMV-seropositive.

CDR3 sequence: CASSPDSSAKNIQYF. The CDR3 DNA reads as TGTGCCAGCAGCCCGGACTCGTCTGCCAAAAACATTCAGTACTTC. The chain carries TRBV6-5 and TRBJ2-4; a possible D gene is TRBD2 (5 bases). There are 15 residues in the CDR3. V shed 6 bases and J shed 1 base, with 13 bases lying between them. Germline CDR1 is MNHEY and CDR2 is SVGAGI.